This is a list of T cell receptor beta chains from one sample in a study of blood T cells in healthy people across ages. MiXCR was run by TCRdb on the 5' RACE reads, yielding one entry per CDR3 protein. The table includes 800,000 or so distinct CDR3 sequences, 60% to 80% detected once. Sequencing used blood. The receptors here all came from a young man in good health. Each CDR3 is given with its conserved first and last residue. D genes are given only for firm matches. Part of the rows lack a size; the others show once, few, many or a class for expanded clones.

CDR3nt: TGTGCCAGTAGGTCCCCAGGTGTCTACTACAATGAGCAGTTCTTC; CDR3aa: CASRSPGVYYNEQFF; abundance: NA; d_gene: NA; v_gene: TRBV19; j_gene: TRBJ2-1; len: 15
CDR3nt: TGTGCCAGCAGCTTAGACAGGGGGAGGCGCACAGATACGCAGTATTTT; CDR3aa: CASSLDRGRRTDTQYF; abundance: few; d_gene: TRBD1; v_gene: TRBV3-1; j_gene: TRBJ2-3; len: 16
CDR3nt: TGTGCCAGCAGCTTAGATAGGACAGGGCATGGCTACACCTTC; CDR3aa: CASSLDRTGHGYTF; abundance: NA; d_gene: TRBD1; v_gene: TRBV11-2; j_gene: TRBJ1-2; len: 14
CDR3nt: TGTGCCAGCAGTTCTAATACCGAGAACACCGGGGAGCTGTTTTTT; CDR3aa: CASSSNTENTGELFF; abundance: NA; d_gene: NA; v_gene: TRBV7-6; j_gene: TRBJ2-2; len: 15
CDR3nt: TGTGCCAGCAGTGATCGGGGTAGGGGTAACAATGAGCAGTTCTTC; CDR3aa: CASSDRGRGNNEQFF; abundance: NA; d_gene: NA; v_gene: TRBV6-4; j_gene: TRBJ2-1; len: 15
CDR3nt: TGTGCCAGCAGCTTAAGCGGGTATTACTCACCCCTCCACTTT; CDR3aa: CASSLSGYYSPLHF; abundance: NA; d_gene: NA; v_gene: TRBV7-3; j_gene: TRBJ1-6; len: 14
CDR3nt: TGTGCCAGCAGTTTTTCCGACCGGGGGACCCAGTACTTC; CDR3aa: CASSFSDRGTQYF; abundance: NA; d_gene: NA; v_gene: TRBV12-3/TRBV12-4; j_gene: TRBJ2-5; len: 13
CDR3nt: TGTGCCACCAGTGATCCCACGGGACAACGCACAGATACGCAGTATTTT; CDR3aa: CATSDPTGQRTDTQYF; abundance: NA; d_gene: NA; v_gene: TRBV24-1; j_gene: TRBJ2-3; len: 16
CDR3nt: TGCGCCAGCAGCCAAACGAGGGCCTACGAGCAGTACTTC; CDR3aa: CASSQTRAYEQYF; abundance: NA; d_gene: NA; v_gene: TRBV4-3; j_gene: TRBJ2-7; len: 13
CDR3nt: TGTGCCAGCTCACCGGAGACGGGTGAATCGGCTGGCTACACCTTC; CDR3aa: CASSPETGESAGYTF; abundance: NA; d_gene: NA; v_gene: TRBV18; j_gene: TRBJ1-2; len: 15
CDR3nt: TGCGCCAGCAGCATTCAAACCCGGGACAGGGGTTCCTACGAGCAGTACTTC; CDR3aa: CASSIQTRDRGSYEQYF; abundance: NA; d_gene: TRBD1; v_gene: TRBV5-1; j_gene: TRBJ2-7; len: 17
CDR3nt: TGCGCCAGCAGCCAGCTACTAGCGGGGGGTGGCGAGACCCAGTACTTC; CDR3aa: CASSQLLAGGGETQYF; abundance: NA; d_gene: TRBD2; v_gene: TRBV4-3; j_gene: TRBJ2-5; len: 16
CDR3nt: TGTGCCAGCAGTTCGGTACAGGGGGTCTACGAGCAGTACTTC; CDR3aa: CASSSVQGVYEQYF; abundance: NA; d_gene: TRBD1; v_gene: TRBV6-5; j_gene: TRBJ2-7; len: 14
CDR3nt: TGTGCCAGCAGCGCGACAGGGGTTGGACCCCTCCACTTT; CDR3aa: CASSATGVGPLHF; abundance: NA; d_gene: TRBD1; v_gene: TRBV7-3; j_gene: TRBJ1-6; len: 13
CDR3nt: TGTGCCATCAGTGGCCTAGCGGCACGGGGTACGCAGTATTTT; CDR3aa: CAISGLAARGTQYF; abundance: NA; d_gene: TRBD2; v_gene: TRBV10-3; j_gene: TRBJ2-3; len: 14
CDR3nt: TGCGCCAGCAGCCAGGCGGACAGGGAGATCAATGAGCAGTTCTTC; CDR3aa: CASSQADREINEQFF; abundance: NA; d_gene: TRBD1; v_gene: TRBV4-3; j_gene: TRBJ2-1; len: 15
CDR3nt: TGTGCCAGCCTGGGACAGCAAGAGACCCAGTACTTC; CDR3aa: CASLGQQETQYF; abundance: NA; d_gene: TRBD1; v_gene: TRBV6-1; j_gene: TRBJ2-5; len: 12
CDR3nt: TGTGCCAGCAGCCAATTGGGAGGCTACACCTTC; CDR3aa: CASSQLGGYTF; abundance: NA; d_gene: NA; v_gene: TRBV14; j_gene: TRBJ1-2; len: 11
CDR3nt: TGCGCCAGCAGCCAAGAGGGGTTTAGCTCCTACGAGCAGTACTTC; CDR3aa: CASSQEGFSSYEQYF; abundance: few; d_gene: NA; v_gene: TRBV4-3; j_gene: TRBJ2-7; len: 15
CDR3nt: TGCAGTGCCCTGTTACAGGCAGACACTGAAGCTTTCTTT; CDR3aa: CSALLQADTEAFF; abundance: NA; d_gene: NA; v_gene: TRBV20-1; j_gene: TRBJ1-1; len: 13
CDR3nt: TGTGCCAGCAGCCCTGGACTGTCGGGGAACACTGAAGCTTTCTTT; CDR3aa: CASSPGLSGNTEAFF; abundance: NA; d_gene: NA; v_gene: TRBV12-3/TRBV12-4; j_gene: TRBJ1-1; len: 15
CDR3nt: TGCAGCGCAAAAAAACTAAGTGGGAACATTCAGTACTTC; CDR3aa: CSAKKLSGNIQYF; abundance: many; d_gene: NA; v_gene: TRBV29-1; j_gene: TRBJ2-4; len: 13
CDR3nt: TGTGCCAGCAGCTACGATCCTAGGAACACTGAAGCTTTCTTT; CDR3aa: CASSYDPRNTEAFF; abundance: NA; d_gene: NA; v_gene: TRBV7-3; j_gene: TRBJ1-1; len: 14